This TCR beta chain was documented in a study of control samples from healthy donors and cancer patients. CDR1 is KGHSH and CDR2 is LQKENI in the germline V gene. This CDR3 is built from 15 residues. The V gene lost 3 bases and the J gene lost 4 bases, with 15 bases spanning the gap. Produced via immunoSEQ multiplex PCR; TCRdb's table is partial and in-frame only. The sample records under 200,000 clones, 80% to 95% being singletons. The sequenced sample was blood. This chain joins TRBV18 and TRBJ1-1, with a weak D call TRBD1 (6 bases). The clonotype comes from a woman aged 25 to 39 in good health. CDR3 sequence: CASSPRQDFVTEAFF. The DNA of the CDR3 is TGTGCCAGCTCACCCCGACAGGACTTTGTCACTGAAGCTTTCTTT.